These 13 T cell receptor beta chains were all obtained from the same sample, sequenced in a study of blood T cells in healthy people across ages. A second roughly 7 to 11 cycle PCR used barcoded and J-beta primers. MiXCR was run by TCRdb on the 5' RACE reads, yielding one entry per CDR3 protein. The sample has some 940,000 distinct CDR3 sequences; approximately 32% are singletons. This sample also belongs to another study, concerning T cells of mothers and their children.

The sequenced material came from blood. These receptor sequences come from a woman aged 40 to 50 in good health.

V and J are TRBV7-9 and TRBJ2-7; D is undetermined. The CDR3 length is 13 residues. Germline CDR1 is SEHNR and CDR2 is FQNEAQ (reference sequence). The V and J ends lost 8 bases and 0 bases respectively, with 11 bases between them. The CDR3 protein is CASSPRISYEQYF. CDR3 DNA sequence: TGTGCCAGCTCGCCCAGGATCTCCTACGAGCAGTACTTC.

This clonotype showed up just a few times. The chain uses TRBV7-8 and TRBJ2-3; possibly TRBD2 for D (5 bases). The CDR3 length is 15 residues. Germline values: CDR1 SGHVS, CDR2 FQNEAQ. Trimming took off 2 bases at V and 0 bases at J, with 9 bases between the two ends. The DNA for the CDR3 is TGTGCCAGCAGCTTATGGGAGTCGAGCACAGATACGCAGTATTTT. This gives the protein CASSLWESSTDTQYF.

The V gene is TRBV18, the J gene TRBJ1-1, with 8 bases lining up with TRBD1. CDR1 and CDR2 (germline): KGHSH, LQKENI. V was pared by 3 bases and J by 7 bases, with 10 bases of the junction left unmatched. The CDR3 spans 15 residues. CDR3 bases: TGTGCCAGCTCACCTCGACAGGGGCTCGAGGGTGAAGCTTTCTTT. Encoded protein: CASSPRQGLEGEAFF.

The V and J genes are TRBV7-2 and TRBJ2-1; 8 nucleotides agree with TRBD1. V shed 3 bases and J 6 bases; nucleotides not matched to a gene: 7. This CDR3 region has 15 residues. Germline V gives CDR1 SGHTA, CDR2 FQGNSA. CDR3 coding DNA: TGTGCCAGCAGCTTCGACAGGGGAGGATTCAATGAGCAGTTCTTC. It encodes CASSFDRGGFNEQFF.

Only a few counts were recorded for this clonotype. The rearrangement uses TRBV28 and TRBJ2-5, with D perhaps matching TRBD2 (5 bases). V lost 5 bases to trimming and J lost 3 bases, with 16 bases between them. The CDR3 length is 15 residues. Germline V gene sequence: CDR1 MDHEN, CDR2 SYDVKM. CDR3 nucleotides: TGTGCCAGCAGTCCACTCGGGAACTTGAAAGAGACCCAGTACTTC. Protein sequence: CASSPLGNLKETQYF.

This chain uses TRBV20-1 with TRBJ2-7, with unresolved D. V dropped 6 bases and J dropped 4 bases, with 16 bases sitting between them. Germline loops: CDR1 DFQATT, CDR2 SNEGSKA (reference sequence). The CDR3 runs 13 residues. Here the CDR3 reads CSAPAITSYEQYF. The CDR3 DNA reads TGCAGTGCCCCCGCTATCACCTCGTACGAGCAGTACTTC.

In the case of this clonotype: At one boundary the junction diverges from the germline segment, which might be a read error. V usage is TRBV27 and J usage is TRBJ1-5; 9 bases are shared with TRBD1. The CDR3 has 14 residues. Looked up from germline, CDR1 is MNHEY and CDR2 is SMNVEV (reference sequence). Here the CDR3 reads CAGSWGQGYQPRHF. The DNA of the CDR3 is TGTGCCGGCAGTTGGGGACAGGGATATCAGCCCCGGCATTTT.

This clonotype was picked up a small number of times. J is TRBJ2-7 and V is TRBV28; a weak D match, TRBD2 (5 bases). This CDR3 spans 14 amino acids. Per germline, CDR1 MDHEN and CDR2 SYDVKM. The V end lost 5 bases, the J end lost 5 bases, and 16 bases lay between the germline ends. The CDR3 nucleotides read TGTGCCAGCAGTCACGACTGGTCCGGGAACGAGCAGTACTTC. Translated: CASSHDWSGNEQYF. The full variable domain, in which reference TRBV28 and TRBJ2-7 provide the parts outside the CDR3, is DVKVTQSSRYLVKRTGEKVFLECVQDMDHENMFWYRQDPGLGLRLIYFSYDVKMKEKGDIPEGYSVSREKKERFSLILESASTNQTSMYLCASSHDWSGNEQYFGPGTRLTVT.

This clonotype was counted ten times or more. The genes are TRBV10-3 and TRBJ1-6; 7 bases agree with TRBD1. Per germline, CDR1 ENHRY and CDR2 SYGVKD. This CDR3 region has 14 residues. V trimming: 6 bases; J trimming: 9 bases; junction bases outside the gene matches: 8. The CDR3 reads CAISSTGLGSPLHF. The DNA of the CDR3 is TGTGCCATCAGCTCGACAGGGTTGGGTTCACCCCTCCACTTT.

A word on this clonotype: Possible read error: a much larger clone is one base away. The chain employs TRBV5-1 and TRBJ2-4; the match to TRBD2 covers 14 bases. The CDR3 covers 15 residues. Looked up from germline, CDR1 is SGHRS and CDR2 is YFSETQ. Here the CDR3 reads CASSVGLAGVETQCF. CDR3 DNA sequence: TGCGCCAGCAGCGTGGGACTAGCGGGGGTAGAGACCCAGTGCTTC.

This clonotype occurred a few times. The junction shows a germline mismatch at one end, possibly a read error. The chain is built from TRBV7-2 and TRBJ2-2; 12 bases line up with TRBD2. CDR3 length: 12 residues. Germline CDR1 is SGHTA and CDR2 is FQGNSA. This chain's CDR3 is CASGGVTGELFF. The CDR3 nucleotides read TGCGCTAGCGGGGGGGTCACCGGGGAGCTGTTTTTT.

There are a few counts of this clonotype. The chain couples TRBV14 to TRBJ1-1; the D is unclear. This CDR3 has 12 residues. V lost 6 bases to trimming and J lost 5 bases, with 10 bases between them. The germline V gene encodes CDR1 SGHDN and CDR2 FVKESK. CDR3 sequence reads: CASRHSGTEAFF. The CDR3 DNA follows: TGTGCCAGCAGACACAGCGGGACTGAAGCTTTCTTT.

A few counts support this clonotype. This sequence joins TRBV20-1 and TRBJ2-5; tentatively, D is TRBD1 or TRBD2 (6 bases each). V lost 3 bases to trimming and J lost 3 bases, with 14 bases between them. Germline V gives CDR1 DFQATT, CDR2 SNEGSKA (reference sequence). This CDR3 spans 14 amino acids. The CDR3 region is CSASHGGPKETQYF. The CDR3 DNA reads TGCAGTGCTAGCCACGGGGGCCCTAAAGAGACCCAGTACTTC.